This T cell receptor beta chain was observed in a study of T cell responses to AZD1222 COVID-19 vaccine. Study conclusions and caveats: Among vaccine-associated CD4 TCRs, coverage spanned spike, with dominance at 160-218 and 743-854. At study baseline, merely several AZD1222 recipients were seropositive.

About this clone itself: The target antigen is unknown.

Trimming left V 4 bases short and J 0 bases short, with 8 bases between. Germline CDR1 reads SGHNT; CDR2 reads YENEEA. The CDR3 is 14 residues long. Data came from immunoSEQ multiplex PCR; TCRdb stores just in-frame clones and leaves some out. The repertoire includes 44,000 or so clones, 65% to 85% of them detected once, and under 65% sits in the top ten. This chain joins TRBV11-3 and TRBJ2-3, with a tentative D call TRBD2 (6 bases). The receptor was derived from an adult in good health. Sequenced here: peripheral blood, sampled on day 0 of AZD1222 vaccination. The CDR3 bases are TGTGCCAGCAGCTCCGGGAGAAGCACAGATACGCAGTATTTT. The encoded protein is CASSSGRSTDTQYF.